The 14 T cell receptor beta chains below were found in one sample sequenced in a study of blood T cell repertoires in COVID-19. Clones were read by immunoSEQ multiplex PCR, and TCRdb kept only the in-frame ones, dropping some. The sample shows 130,000 to 150,000 clones, around 81% of them seen only once. The sample taken for sequencing was peripheral blood. These receptors were collected from a middle-aged woman with active or convalescent COVID-19.

This clone was found a few times. The genes are TRBV9 and TRBJ2-7, with 8 bases identical to TRBD1. Looked up from germline, CDR1 is SGDLS and CDR2 is YYNGEE. This CDR3 has 13 amino acids. Germline trimming cut 3 bases from V and 7 bases from J; bases unmatched to any gene: 6. The CDR3 coding sequence is TGTGCCAGCAGCGAGTCGACAGGGGATGAGCAGTACTTC. This sequence encodes CASSESTGDEQYF.

The table lists this clone with a count of one. CDR3 bases: TGTGCCAGTAGTAGGGAGATAGCGGGGGGGAGTTGGGAGACCCAGTACTTC. Translating gives CASSREIAGGSWETQYF. The rearrangement uses TRBV19 and TRBJ2-5, with TRBD2 identical over 11 bases. The ends lost 4 bases at V and 5 bases at J; junction bases unmatched: 12. The CDR3 extends over 17 amino acids. Germline V CDR1 and CDR2: LNHDA, SQIVND (reference sequence).

For the CDR3, the DNA is TGTGCCAGCAGTTTTTCTAGCGGGGGGGCGGCGCACGAGCAGTACTTC. It codes for CASSFSSGGAAHEQYF. This chain uses TRBV28 with TRBJ2-7, with TRBD2 matching over 12 bases. This CDR3 comprises 16 residues. CDR1 MDHEN and CDR2 SYDVKM come from the germline V gene. The V segment lost 3 bases and the J segment 5 bases; nucleotides outside the gene matches: 8. The full variable domain, rest sourced from reference TRBV28 and TRBJ2-7, is DVKVTQSSRYLVKRTGEKVFLECVQDMDHENMFWYRQDPGLGLRLIYFSYDVKMKEKGDIPEGYSVSREKKERFSLILESASTNQTSMYLCASSFSSGGAAHEQYFGPGTRLTVT.

This clone was recorded once. The J gene is TRBJ2-5, the V gene TRBV7-9; 14 bases line up with TRBD2. Germline CDR1 SEHNR, CDR2 FQNEAQ (reference sequence). The CDR3 totals 15 residues. Unmatched junction bases numbered 8, after V lost 10 bases and J lost 4 bases. The CDR3 spells CAILTSGRAGETQYF. DNA for the CDR3: TGTGCCATCCTGACTAGCGGGAGGGCGGGAGAGACCCAGTACTTC.

The chain has TRBV27 and TRBJ2-2, with TRBD1 matching 7 bases. This CDR3 has 20 amino acids. CDR1 and CDR2 (germline): MNHEY, SMNVEV (reference sequence). V lost 0 bases to trimming and J lost 3 bases; unmatched junction nucleotides: 16. The chain's CDR3 is CASSLSRRDSRTLYTGELFF. CDR3 DNA: TGTGCCAGCAGTTTATCCCGACGGGACAGCCGAACCCTTTACACCGGGGAGCTGTTTTTT.

The chain employs TRBV19 and TRBJ2-7; TRBD1 matches at 9 bases. Germline lookup yields CDR1 LNHDA and CDR2 SQIVND (reference sequence). With 3 bases clipped from V and 4 bases from J, the junction kept 7 bases outside the gene matches. This CDR3 comprises 15 residues. Written as DNA, the CDR3 is TGTGCCAGTAGTATTGGGACAGGGATTCATTACGAGCAGTACTTC. This gives the protein CASSIGTGIHYEQYF.

The rearrangement links TRBV12-3 or TRBV12-4 to TRBJ1-5; the D is unclear. V was trimmed by 6 bases and J by 6 bases, leaving 12 bases between them. The CDR3 length is 13 residues. The CDR3 spells CASSSEGFQPQHF. The CDR3 region has the DNA TGTGCCAGCAGCTCCGAGGGCTTTCAGCCCCAGCATTTT.

The rearrangement joins TRBV11-2 to TRBJ1-1; TRBD1 is a possible D gene (6 bases). The CDR3 length is 16 residues. Germline V CDR1 and CDR2: SGHAT, FQNNGV. Trimming pared 5 bases from V and 8 bases from J, leaving 24 bases between. The CDR3 protein is CASSAPWGPQLSEAFF. DNA for the CDR3: TGTGCCAGCAGCGCACCTTGGGGGCCACAACTGAGCGAAGCTTTCTTT.

The genes are TRBV5-6 and TRBJ1-1; TRBD1 aligns across 11 bases. Trimming cost V 6 bases and J 4 bases; bases outside gene matches: 5. Per the germline V gene, CDR1 is SGHDT and CDR2 is YYEEEE. The CDR3 extends over 14 amino acids. This CDR3 is CASNPGTGGTEAFF. The CDR3 coding sequence is TGTGCCAGCAACCCTGGGACAGGGGGCACTGAAGCTTTCTTT.

This clone turned up a few times. The chain links TRBV6-1 to TRBJ1-5; 8 nucleotides match TRBD1. This CDR3 comprises 15 residues. The germline gives CDR1 MNHNS, CDR2 SASEGT. V lost 3 bases, J lost 9 bases, and 10 bases stayed unmatched. DNA for the CDR3: TGTGCCAGCAGTGAGTCCGGGACAGGTCAAGGGCCCCAGCATTTT. Protein sequence: CASSESGTGQGPQHF.

The chain joins TRBV29-1 to TRBJ2-3; D is perhaps TRBD2 (6 bases). The ends were cut back, 4 bases at V and 8 bases at J, with 19 bases in the middle. From germline, CDR1 is SQVTM and CDR2 ANQGSEA. The CDR3 loop spans 14 amino acids. The CDR3 region is CSVALGGSGGTQYF. For the CDR3, the DNA is TGCAGCGTTGCCCTTGGCGGGTCCGGGGGTACGCAGTATTTT.

This chain links TRBV15 with TRBJ2-1, with D possibly matching TRBD1 (6 bases). The CDR3 totals 16 residues. V was pared by 2 bases and J by 6 bases, with 17 bases between. Germline CDR1 and CDR2: LNHNV and YYDKDF (reference sequence). DNA for the CDR3: TGTGCCACCAGCAGACCTCCGGACAGTGCCATCAATGAGCAGTTCTTC. Its protein is CATSRPPDSAINEQFF.

This rearrangement joins TRBV20-1 to TRBJ1-2; D gene ambiguous. Germline V gene sequence: CDR1 DFQATT, CDR2 SNEGSKA (reference sequence). The length of the CDR3 is 10 residues. The germline V and J ends were trimmed by 3 bases and 5 bases, with 4 bases remaining between them. DNA of the CDR3: TGCAGTGCTAGCCTGTATGGCTACACCTTC. Residues: CSASLYGYTF.

This clone was detected only a few times. The chain uses TRBV6-2 or TRBV6-3 and TRBJ1-1; D is unclear. The germline CDR1 and CDR2 sequences are MNHEY and SVGEGT. Between the trimmed V and J ends, which lost 5 bases and 1 base, there was a span of 14 bases. CDR3 length: 15 amino acids. The CDR3 is CASSTAGGGNTEAFF. In nucleotides, the CDR3 is TGTGCCAGCAGTACAGCTGGAGGTGGGAACACTGAAGCTTTCTTT.